The clone carrying this TCR beta chain was seen only once. This entry belongs to a study of blood T cell repertoires in COVID-19. About the research overall: Samples taken during acute and convalescent COVID-19 were collected in the United States, Italy and Spain. The analysed material was cDNA or gDNA that came from T cells, B-cell-depleted T cells, or PBMCs.

Assignments of participants to cohorts depended upon their own reported clinical history. Per the study methods: It was from reference gene primer amplification that nucleated cell counts were estimated. The assay was immunoSEQ multiplex PCR, and TCRdb's table has in-frame clones only and misses some. The V and J calls and clone size were taken over from that table, and D and trimming were inferred from the DNA. The sample includes 300,000 to 400,000 clones, 89% of them seen just once. This receptor was identified in a man in his sixties who had recovered from COVID-19. The sequenced material came from PBMCs or T cells enriched from blood (not recorded which).

Here the CDR3 reads CASSPALKAGGGTQYF. The CDR3 DNA reads as TGCGCCAGCAGCCCCGCACTTAAAGCGGGAGGTGGGACCCAGTACTTC. V gene TRBV5-1 combines with J gene TRBJ2-5; 9 nucleotides align to TRBD2. Trimming took 4 bases from V and 7 from J; bases not matched to a gene: 14. The CDR3 spans 16 residues. CDR1 and CDR2 from the germline V gene are SGHRS and YFSETQ.